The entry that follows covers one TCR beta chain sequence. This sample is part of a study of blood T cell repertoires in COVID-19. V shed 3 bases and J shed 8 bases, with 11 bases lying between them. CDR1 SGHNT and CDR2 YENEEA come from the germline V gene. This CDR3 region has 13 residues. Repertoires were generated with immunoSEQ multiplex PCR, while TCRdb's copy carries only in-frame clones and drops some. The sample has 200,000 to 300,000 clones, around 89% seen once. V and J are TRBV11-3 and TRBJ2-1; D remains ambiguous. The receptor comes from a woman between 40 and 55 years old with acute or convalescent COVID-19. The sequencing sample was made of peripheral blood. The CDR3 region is CASSLEQYDEQFF. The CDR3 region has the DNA TGTGCCAGCAGCTTGGAGCAGTACGATGAGCAGTTCTTC.